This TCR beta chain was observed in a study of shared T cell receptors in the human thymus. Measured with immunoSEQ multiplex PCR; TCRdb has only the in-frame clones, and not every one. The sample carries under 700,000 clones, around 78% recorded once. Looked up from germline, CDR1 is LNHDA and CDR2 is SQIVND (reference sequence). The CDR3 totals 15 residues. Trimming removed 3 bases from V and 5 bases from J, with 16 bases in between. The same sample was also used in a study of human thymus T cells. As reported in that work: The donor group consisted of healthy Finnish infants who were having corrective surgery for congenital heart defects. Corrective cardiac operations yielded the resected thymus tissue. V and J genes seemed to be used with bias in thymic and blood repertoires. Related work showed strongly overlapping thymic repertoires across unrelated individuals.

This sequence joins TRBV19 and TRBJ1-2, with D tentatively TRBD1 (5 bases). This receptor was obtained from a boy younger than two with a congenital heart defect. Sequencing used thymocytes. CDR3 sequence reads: CASSISAGYSYGYTF. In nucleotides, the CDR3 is TGTGCCAGTAGTATTTCGGCAGGGTACTCGTATGGCTACACCTTC.